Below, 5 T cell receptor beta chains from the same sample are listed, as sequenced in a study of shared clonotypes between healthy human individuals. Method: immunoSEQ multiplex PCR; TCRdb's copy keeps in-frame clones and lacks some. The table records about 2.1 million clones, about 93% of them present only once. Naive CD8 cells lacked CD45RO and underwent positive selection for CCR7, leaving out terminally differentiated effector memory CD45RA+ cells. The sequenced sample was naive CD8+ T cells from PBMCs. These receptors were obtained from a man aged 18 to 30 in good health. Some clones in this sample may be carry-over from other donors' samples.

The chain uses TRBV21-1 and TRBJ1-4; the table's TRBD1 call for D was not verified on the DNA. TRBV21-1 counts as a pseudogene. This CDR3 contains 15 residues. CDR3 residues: CASSTPGGDTEKLFF. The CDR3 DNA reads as TGTGCCAGCAGCACCCCTGGGGGCGACACCGAAAAACTGTTTTTT.

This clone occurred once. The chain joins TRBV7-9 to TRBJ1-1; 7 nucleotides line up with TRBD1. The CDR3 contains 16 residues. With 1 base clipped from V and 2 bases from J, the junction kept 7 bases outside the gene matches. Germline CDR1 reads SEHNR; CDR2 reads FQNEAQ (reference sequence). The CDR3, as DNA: TGTGCCAGCAGCTTAGATTTTCGACAGGGAAACACTGAAGCTTTCTTT. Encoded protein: CASSLDFRQGNTEAFF. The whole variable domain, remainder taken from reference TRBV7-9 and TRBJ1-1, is DTGVSQNPRHKITKRGQNVTFRCDPISEHNRLYWYRQTLGQGPEFLTYFQNEAQLEKSRLLSDRFSAERPKGSFSTLEIQRTEQGDSAMYLCASSLDFRQGNTEAFFGQGTRLTVV.

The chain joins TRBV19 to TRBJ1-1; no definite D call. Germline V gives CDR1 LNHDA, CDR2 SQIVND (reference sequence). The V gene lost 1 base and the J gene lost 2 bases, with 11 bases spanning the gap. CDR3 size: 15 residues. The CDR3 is CASSIVFMPNTEAFF. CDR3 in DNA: TGTGCCAGTAGTATAGTTTTTATGCCTAACACTGAAGCTTTCTTT.

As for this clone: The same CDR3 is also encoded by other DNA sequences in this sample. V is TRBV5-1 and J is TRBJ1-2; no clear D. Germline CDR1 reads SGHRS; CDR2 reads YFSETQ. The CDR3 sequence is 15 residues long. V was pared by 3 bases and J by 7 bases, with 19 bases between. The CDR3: CASSSDIQVKRGYTF. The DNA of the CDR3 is TGCGCCAGCAGCTCAGATATTCAGGTGAAACGTGGCTACACCTTC.

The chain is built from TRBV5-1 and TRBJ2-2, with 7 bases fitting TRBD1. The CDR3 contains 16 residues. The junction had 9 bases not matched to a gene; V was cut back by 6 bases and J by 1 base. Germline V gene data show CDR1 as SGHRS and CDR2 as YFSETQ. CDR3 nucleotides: TGCGCCAGCAACCCGTCCCGGGACAGGAACACCGGGGAGCTGTTTTTT. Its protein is CASNPSRDRNTGELFF.